This record concerns one T cell receptor beta chain sequence. Other DNA variants within this sample encode the same CDR3. This sample stems from a study of PD-1 blockade in classical Hodgkin lymphoma. The CDR3 spans 13 residues. Germline assignment: CDR1 SGHAT and CDR2 FQNNGV. Trimming shortened V by 1 base and J by 1 base, and 4 bases separated the two germline ends. Time point specified: newly diagnosed, previously untreated cHL patient sample. Starting with thawed PBMCs, CD4+ T cells were purified by magnetic negative selection. Libraries were prepared by immunoSEQ multiplex PCR; TCRdb keeps only in-frame clonotypes and omits some of them. The table lists about 15,000 clones, around 84% of them singletons.

Sequenced: CD4+ T cells from blood. This receptor was identified in a human donor with classical Hodgkin lymphoma. V gene TRBV11-2 combines with J gene TRBJ1-1; D uncertain. The CDR3 DNA follows: TGTGCCAGCAGCTTAGGTGGGAACACTGAAGCTTTCTTT. Its protein product is CASSLGGNTEAFF. Looking up the rest from reference TRBV11-2 and TRBJ1-1 gives the full variable domain: EAGVAQSPRYKIIEKRQSVAFWCNPISGHATLYWYQQILGQGPKLLIQFQNNGVVDDSQLPKDRFSAERLKGVDSTLKIQPAKLEDSAVYLCASSLGGNTEAFFGQGTRLTVV.